This is a list of T cell receptor beta chains from one sample in a study of blood T cell repertoires in COVID-19. The table came from immunoSEQ multiplex PCR; TCRdb's copy has only in-frame clones and leaves some out. Here the sample spans 300,000 or so clones, approximately 90% being singletons. Sequenced material: peripheral blood. The receptors here all came from a woman in her 30s who had recovered from COVID-19. Both conserved end residues are trimmed from each CDR3.

J gene: TRBJ2-3
V gene: TRBV7-9
CDR3 protein: ASENGGALLTDTQY

J gene: TRBJ1-5
V gene: TRBV6-2/TRBV6-3
CDR3 protein: ASSYFKGRDSNQPQH

J gene: TRBJ1-5
V gene: TRBV4-1
CDR3 protein: ASSQNPGHSNQPQH

J gene: TRBJ1-6
V gene: TRBV7-9
CDR3 protein: ASSRQYNSPLH

J gene: TRBJ2-2
V gene: TRBV27
CDR3 protein: ASSFGGSNTGELF

J gene: TRBJ1-1
V gene: TRBV5-1
CDR3 protein: ASSQNQGTEAF

J gene: TRBJ2-3
V gene: TRBV12-5
CDR3 protein: ASGLAGLAGGSTDTQY

J gene: TRBJ1-4
V gene: TRBV6-6
CDR3 protein: ASSSFLGGTDEKLF

J gene: TRBJ2-3
V gene: TRBV4-3
CDR3 protein: ASSQDRLAGIAYTDTQY

J gene: TRBJ1-2
V gene: TRBV19
CDR3 protein: ASSTRGQERGYT

J gene: TRBJ1-3
V gene: TRBV18
CDR3 protein: ASSPPSSSGNTIY

J gene: TRBJ2-2
V gene: TRBV7-2
CDR3 protein: ASSPRGAGVTGELF

J gene: TRBJ1-5
V gene: TRBV6-1
CDR3 protein: ASSDRRASQPQH

J gene: TRBJ2-1
V gene: TRBV15
CDR3 protein: ATSRDRGTGGREQF

J gene: TRBJ2-1
V gene: TRBV27
CDR3 protein: ASSLKGPYNEQF

J gene: TRBJ2-1
V gene: TRBV28
CDR3 protein: ASSLRGQGFYNEQF

J gene: TRBJ1-2
V gene: TRBV28
CDR3 protein: ASSPPGQGYT

J gene: TRBJ2-7
V gene: TRBV6-5
CDR3 protein: ASSYAHSSYEQY

J gene: TRBJ2-7
V gene: TRBV7-2
CDR3 protein: ASSLGSGSYEQY

J gene: TRBJ1-1
V gene: TRBV4-2
CDR3 protein: ASSQDIGAEDTEAF

J gene: TRBJ1-4
V gene: TRBV18
CDR3 protein: ASSPHNAADEKLF

J gene: TRBJ1-2
V gene: TRBV10-1
CDR3 protein: ASSEVPGQGRGVYGYT

J gene: TRBJ2-3
V gene: TRBV9
CDR3 protein: ASSVGGVAGHTDTQY

J gene: TRBJ1-5
V gene: TRBV4-1
CDR3 protein: ASSQNPQGGPQH

J gene: TRBJ2-3
V gene: TRBV27
CDR3 protein: ASSPQGFQYTDTQY

J gene: TRBJ2-1
V gene: TRBV7-2
CDR3 protein: ASSLGWASGGYNEQF

J gene: TRBJ1-5
V gene: TRBV5-1
CDR3 protein: ASSLFGGYSNQPQH

J gene: TRBJ2-7
V gene: TRBV27
CDR3 protein: ASSQGASYEQY

J gene: TRBJ1-1
V gene: TRBV30
CDR3 protein: AYSTGWRTEAF

J gene: TRBJ1-2
V gene: TRBV6-5
CDR3 protein: ASSRDRANYGYT

J gene: TRBJ1-1
V gene: TRBV5-1
CDR3 protein: ASSLDRGDTEAF

J gene: TRBJ1-2
V gene: TRBV6-2/TRBV6-3
CDR3 protein: ASSPMGDSGNYGYT

J gene: TRBJ2-2
V gene: TRBV2
CDR3 protein: ASSVRGPVLTGELF

J gene: TRBJ1-1
V gene: TRBV13
CDR3 protein: ASSLVGLGGSEKAF

J gene: TRBJ2-5
V gene: TRBV4-3
CDR3 protein: ASSQGVTGRETQY

J gene: TRBJ1-2
V gene: TRBV27
CDR3 protein: ASSPRGYGYT

J gene: TRBJ1-6
V gene: TRBV20-1
CDR3 protein: SASRGGSYNSPLH

J gene: TRBJ2-2
V gene: TRBV19
CDR3 protein: ASSMVAGGETGELF

J gene: TRBJ2-7
V gene: TRBV6-5
CDR3 protein: ASLRQGRLGEQY

J gene: TRBJ2-5
V gene: TRBV6-5
CDR3 protein: ASGKQGEVETQY

J gene: TRBJ2-1
V gene: TRBV7-3
CDR3 protein: ASSLQTGGNEQF

J gene: TRBJ2-7
V gene: TRBV6-2/TRBV6-3
CDR3 protein: ASSEGGGSGEQY

J gene: TRBJ2-3
V gene: TRBV19
CDR3 protein: ASSSQTDTQY

J gene: TRBJ2-7
V gene: TRBV6-2/TRBV6-3
CDR3 protein: ASSYSIGADRAGYEQY

J gene: TRBJ1-6
V gene: TRBV4-1
CDR3 protein: ASSQVTRTPYNSPLH

J gene: TRBJ2-3
V gene: TRBV20-1
CDR3 protein: SAIERGTDTQY

J gene: TRBJ1-5
V gene: TRBV6-5
CDR3 protein: ASSPGQGRAQPQH